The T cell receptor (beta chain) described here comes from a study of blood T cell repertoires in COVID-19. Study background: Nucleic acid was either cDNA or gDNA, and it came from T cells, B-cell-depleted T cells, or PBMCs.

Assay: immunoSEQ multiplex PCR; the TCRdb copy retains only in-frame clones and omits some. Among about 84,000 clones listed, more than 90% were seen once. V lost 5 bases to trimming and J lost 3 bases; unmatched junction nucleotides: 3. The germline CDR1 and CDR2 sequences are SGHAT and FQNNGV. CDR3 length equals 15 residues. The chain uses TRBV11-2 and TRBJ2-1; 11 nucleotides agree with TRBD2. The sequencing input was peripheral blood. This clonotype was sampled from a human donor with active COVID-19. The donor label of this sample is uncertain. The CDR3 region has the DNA TGTGCCAGCAGCCTAGGGACTAGCGGCTACAATGAGCAGTTCTTC. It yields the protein CASSLGTSGYNEQFF.